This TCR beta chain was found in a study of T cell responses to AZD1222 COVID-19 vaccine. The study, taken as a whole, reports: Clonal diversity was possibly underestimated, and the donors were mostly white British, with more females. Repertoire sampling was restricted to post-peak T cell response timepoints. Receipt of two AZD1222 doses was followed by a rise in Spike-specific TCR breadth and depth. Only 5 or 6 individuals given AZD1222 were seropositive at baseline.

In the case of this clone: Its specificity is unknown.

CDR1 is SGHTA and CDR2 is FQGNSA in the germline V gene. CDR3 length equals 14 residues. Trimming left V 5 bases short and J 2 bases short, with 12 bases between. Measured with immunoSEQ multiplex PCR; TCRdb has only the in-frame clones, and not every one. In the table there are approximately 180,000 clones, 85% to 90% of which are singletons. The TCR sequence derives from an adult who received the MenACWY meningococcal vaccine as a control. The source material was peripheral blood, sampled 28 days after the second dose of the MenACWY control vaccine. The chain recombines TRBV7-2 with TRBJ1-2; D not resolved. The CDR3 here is CASSPREANYGYTF. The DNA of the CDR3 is TGTGCCAGCAGCCCCCGGGAAGCCAACTATGGCTACACCTTC.